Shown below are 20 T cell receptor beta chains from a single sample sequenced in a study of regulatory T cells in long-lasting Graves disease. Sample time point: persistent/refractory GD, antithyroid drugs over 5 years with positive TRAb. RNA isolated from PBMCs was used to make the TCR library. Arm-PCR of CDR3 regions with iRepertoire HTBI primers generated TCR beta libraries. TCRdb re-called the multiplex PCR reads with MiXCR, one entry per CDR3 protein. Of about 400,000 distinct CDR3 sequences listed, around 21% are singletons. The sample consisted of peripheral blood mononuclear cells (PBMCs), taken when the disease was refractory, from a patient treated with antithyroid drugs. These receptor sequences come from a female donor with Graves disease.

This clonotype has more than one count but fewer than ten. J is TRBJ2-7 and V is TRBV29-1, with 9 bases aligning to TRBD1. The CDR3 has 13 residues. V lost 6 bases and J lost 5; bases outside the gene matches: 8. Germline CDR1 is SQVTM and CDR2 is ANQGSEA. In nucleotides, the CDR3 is TGCAGCGTCGTATGGACAGGGGACCACGAGCAGTACTTC. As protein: CSVVWTGDHEQYF.

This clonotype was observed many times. The DNA for the CDR3 is TGTGCCAGCGACTCGGGAGGTGGTCAGCCCCAGCATTTT. Translated, it gives CASDSGGGQPQHF. V usage is TRBV6-1 and J usage is TRBJ1-5, with no clear D. V lost 8 bases and J 6 bases, leaving 14 bases between the germline ends. CDR1 and CDR2 (germline): MNHNS, SASEGT. This CDR3 is built from 13 residues.

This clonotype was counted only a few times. Here the CDR3 DNA reads TGTGCCAGCAGCACTAGTTCCAACTACGAGCAGTACTTC. It encodes CASSTSSNYEQYF. This chain links TRBV13 with TRBJ2-7, with a weak D call TRBD2 (5 bases). The V gene lost 5 bases and the J gene lost 3 bases, with 11 bases spanning the gap. Germline V gives CDR1 PRHDT, CDR2 FYEKMQ (reference sequence). This CDR3 is 13 amino acids long.

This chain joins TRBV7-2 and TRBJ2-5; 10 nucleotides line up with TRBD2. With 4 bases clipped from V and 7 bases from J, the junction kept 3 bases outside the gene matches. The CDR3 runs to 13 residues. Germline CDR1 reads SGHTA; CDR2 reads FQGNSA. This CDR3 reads CASSSSGRATQYF. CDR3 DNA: TGTGCCAGCAGCTCAAGCGGGAGGGCGACCCAGTACTTC. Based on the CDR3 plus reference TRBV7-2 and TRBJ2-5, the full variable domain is GAGVSQSPSNKVTEKGKDVELRCDPISGHTALYWYRQSLGQGLEFLIYFQGNSAPDKSGLPSDRFSAERTGGSVSTLTIQRTQQEDSAVYLCASSSSGRATQYFGPGTRLLVL.

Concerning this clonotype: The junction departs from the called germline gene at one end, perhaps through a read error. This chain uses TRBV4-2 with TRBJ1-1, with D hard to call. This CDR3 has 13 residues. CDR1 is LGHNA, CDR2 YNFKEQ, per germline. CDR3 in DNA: TGTTCCAGCAGCCAAACGGGAAGCACTGAAGCTTTCTTT. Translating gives CSSSQTGSTEAFF.

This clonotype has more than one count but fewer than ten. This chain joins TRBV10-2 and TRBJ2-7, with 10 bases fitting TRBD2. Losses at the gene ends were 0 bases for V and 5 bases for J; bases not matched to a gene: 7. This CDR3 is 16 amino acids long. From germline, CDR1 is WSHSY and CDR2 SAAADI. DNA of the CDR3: TGCGCCAGCAGTGAGTCGGCTAGCGGGAGAAGCGACGAGCAGTACTTC. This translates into CASSESASGRSDEQYF.

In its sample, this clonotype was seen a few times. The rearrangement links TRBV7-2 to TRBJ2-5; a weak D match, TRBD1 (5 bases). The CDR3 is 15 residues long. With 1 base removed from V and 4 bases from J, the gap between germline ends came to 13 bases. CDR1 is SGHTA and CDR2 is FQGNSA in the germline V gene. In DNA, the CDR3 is TGTGCCAGCAGCTTAGGGTCTCAGGGTAGAGAGACCCAGTACTTC. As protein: CASSLGSQGRETQYF.

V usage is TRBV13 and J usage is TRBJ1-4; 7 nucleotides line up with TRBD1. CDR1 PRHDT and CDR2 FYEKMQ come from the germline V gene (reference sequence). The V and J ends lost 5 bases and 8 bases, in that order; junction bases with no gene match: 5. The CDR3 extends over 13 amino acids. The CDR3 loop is CASSSGQDEKLFF. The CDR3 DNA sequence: TGTGCCAGCAGCAGTGGACAGGACGAAAAACTGTTTTTT.

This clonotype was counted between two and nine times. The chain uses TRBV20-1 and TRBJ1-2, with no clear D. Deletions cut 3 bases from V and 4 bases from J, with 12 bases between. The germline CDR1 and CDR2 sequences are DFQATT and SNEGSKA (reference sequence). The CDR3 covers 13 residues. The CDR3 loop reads CSARPPESYGYTF. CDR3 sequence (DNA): TGCAGTGCTAGGCCCCCCGAAAGCTATGGCTACACCTTC.

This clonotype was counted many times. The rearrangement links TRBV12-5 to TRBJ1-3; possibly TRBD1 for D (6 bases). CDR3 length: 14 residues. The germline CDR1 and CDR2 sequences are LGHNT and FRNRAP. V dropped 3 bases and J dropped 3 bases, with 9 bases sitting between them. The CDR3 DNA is TGTGCTAGTGGTTTAGGAGGGGGTGGAAACACCATATATTTT. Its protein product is CASGLGGGGNTIYF. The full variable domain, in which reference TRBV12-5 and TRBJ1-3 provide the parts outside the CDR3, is DARVTQTPRHKVTEMGQEVTMRCQPILGHNTVFWYRQTMMQGLELLAYFRNRAPLDDSGMPKDRFSAEMPDATLATLKIQPSEPRDSAVYFCASGLGGGGNTIYFGEGSWLTVV.

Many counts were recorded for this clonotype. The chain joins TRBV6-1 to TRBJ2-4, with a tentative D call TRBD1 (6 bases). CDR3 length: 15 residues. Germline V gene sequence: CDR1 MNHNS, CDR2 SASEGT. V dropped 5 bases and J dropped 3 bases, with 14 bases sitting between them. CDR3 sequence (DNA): TGTGCCAGCAGTACCAGTACAGGGAGCAAAAACATTCAGTACTTC. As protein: CASSTSTGSKNIQYF.

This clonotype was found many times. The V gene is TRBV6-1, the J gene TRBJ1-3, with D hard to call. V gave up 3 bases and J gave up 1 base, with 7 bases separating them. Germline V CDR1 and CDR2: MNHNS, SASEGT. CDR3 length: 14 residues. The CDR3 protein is CASSETLSGNTIYF. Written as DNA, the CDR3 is TGTGCCAGCAGTGAGACTCTTTCTGGAAACACCATATATTTT.

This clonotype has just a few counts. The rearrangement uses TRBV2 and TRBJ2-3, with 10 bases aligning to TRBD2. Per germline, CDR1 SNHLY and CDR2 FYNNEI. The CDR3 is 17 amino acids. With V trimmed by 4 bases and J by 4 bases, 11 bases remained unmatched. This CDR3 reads CASSVELASGRADTQYF. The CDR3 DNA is TGTGCCAGCAGTGTAGAGTTGGCTAGCGGGAGAGCAGATACGCAGTATTTT.

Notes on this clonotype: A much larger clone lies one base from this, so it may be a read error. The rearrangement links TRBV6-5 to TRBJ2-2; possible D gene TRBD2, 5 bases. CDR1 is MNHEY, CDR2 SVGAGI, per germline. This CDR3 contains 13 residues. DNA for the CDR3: TGTGCCAGCAGTTACTCATTCACCGGGGAGCCGTTTTTT. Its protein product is CASSYSFTGEPFF.

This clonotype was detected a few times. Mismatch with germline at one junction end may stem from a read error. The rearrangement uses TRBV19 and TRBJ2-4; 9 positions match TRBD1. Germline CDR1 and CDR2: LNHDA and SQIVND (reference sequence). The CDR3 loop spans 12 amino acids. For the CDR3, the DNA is TGTGCCAGTAGTAAGAATACAGGGGGCACGGTCTTC. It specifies CASSKNTGGTVF.

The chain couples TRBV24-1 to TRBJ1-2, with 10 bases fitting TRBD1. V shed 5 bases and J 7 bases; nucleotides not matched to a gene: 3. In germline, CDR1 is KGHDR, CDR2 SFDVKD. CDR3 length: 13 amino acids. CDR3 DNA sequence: TGTGCCACCAGTGGACAGGGGGCTGCTGGCTACACCTTC. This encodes CATSGQGAAGYTF.

The CDR3 loop reads CASKLRSGLNQPQHF. In DNA, the CDR3 is TGTGCCAGTAAACTTCGGTCAGGGCTAAATCAGCCCCAGCATTTT. J is TRBJ1-5 and V is TRBV19, with D possibly matching TRBD1 (5 bases). Germline CDR1 reads LNHDA; CDR2 reads SQIVND (reference sequence). V lost 7 bases, J lost 4 bases, and 17 bases lay in between. This CDR3 spans 15 amino acids. Drawing the rest from reference TRBV19 and TRBJ1-5, the complete variable domain is DGGITQSPKYLFRKEGQNVTLSCEQNLNHDAMYWYRQDPGQGLRLIYYSQIVNDFQKGDIAEGYSVSREKKESFPLTVTSAQKNPTAFYLCASKLRSGLNQPQHFGDGTRLSIL.

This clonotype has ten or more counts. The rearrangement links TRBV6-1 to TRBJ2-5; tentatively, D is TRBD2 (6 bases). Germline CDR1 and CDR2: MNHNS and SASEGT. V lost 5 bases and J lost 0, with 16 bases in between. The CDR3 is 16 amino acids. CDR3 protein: CASSRDFSGDQETQYF. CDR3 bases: TGTGCCAGCAGTCGAGACTTTAGCGGAGACCAAGAGACCCAGTACTTC.

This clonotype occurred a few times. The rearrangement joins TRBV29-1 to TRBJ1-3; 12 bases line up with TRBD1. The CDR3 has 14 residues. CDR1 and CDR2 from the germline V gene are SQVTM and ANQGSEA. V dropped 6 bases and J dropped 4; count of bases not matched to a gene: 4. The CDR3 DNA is TGCAGCGTACCGGGACAGGGGGCAGGAAACACCATATATTTT. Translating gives CSVPGQGAGNTIYF.

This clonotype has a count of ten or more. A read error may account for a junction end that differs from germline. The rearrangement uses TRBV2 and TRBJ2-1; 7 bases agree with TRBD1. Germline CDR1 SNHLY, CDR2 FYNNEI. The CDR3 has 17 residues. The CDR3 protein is CASSKAGIQGFYNEQFF. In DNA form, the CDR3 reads TGTGCCAGCAGTAAAGCTGGGATACAGGGGTTTTACAATGAGCAGTTCTTC.